The clone carrying this T cell receptor beta chain was observed once. As yet, its antigen is unknown. CDR3 length: 13 residues. Germline V gene lookup returns CDR1 LNHNV and CDR2 YYDKDF (reference sequence). Trimming stripped 1 base from V and 6 bases from J, with 7 bases between. This sample is part of a study of cytomegalovirus exposure and HLA in healthy donors. Study results and limitations: In a later analysis, productive TCRs from donors in an Asian-associated ancestry cluster reportedly carried fewer N-insertions than the cohort mean. Owing to their indistinguishability, certain V segments, notably TRBV6-2 and TRBV6-3, were excluded. Reports indicated that the classifier achieved high specificity and sensitivity in diagnosing cytomegalovirus status.

PCR used 60 Vbeta primers and 13 Jbeta primers. Repertoires were generated with immunoSEQ multiplex PCR, while TCRdb's copy carries only in-frame clones and drops some. The sample carries fewer than 150,000 clones, 74% recorded once. This clonotype originated in a woman in her forties or fifties in good health and CMV-seropositive. The chain uses TRBV15 and TRBJ1-5; no definite D call. Sequenced input: PBMCs. For the CDR3, the DNA is TGTGCCACCAGCAGAGGGCGGCCTCAGCCCCAGCATTTT. This encodes CATSRGRPQPQHF.